One sample yielded the 24 T cell receptor beta chains listed below, sequenced in a study of T cell responses to AZD1222 COVID-19 vaccine. Using immunoSEQ multiplex PCR, the repertoire was profiled, and TCRdb retains in-frame clones only, with some absent. The sample consists of under 100,000 clones, around 90% of them appearing once. The sample here was peripheral blood, taken on day 0 of MenACWY control vaccination. These TCRs come from an adult in good health.

The chain links TRBV11-2 to TRBJ1-1; the D gene is possibly TRBD1 (5 bases). Between the trimmed V and J ends, which lost 5 bases and 7 bases, there was a span of 11 bases. Germline-derived CDR1 and CDR2 are SGHAT and FQNNGV. The CDR3 consists of 12 residues. The CDR3 DNA reads as TGTGCCAGCAGCGCCGGGACCTATGAAGCTTTCTTT. Translation: CASSAGTYEAFF.

The V gene is TRBV7-3, the J gene TRBJ1-2; 8 bases line up with TRBD1. The J segment lost 6 bases and the V segment lost 4 bases, leaving 7 bases of the junction unmatched. The CDR3 covers 14 residues. The germline CDR1 and CDR2 sequences are SGHTA and FQGTGA. The CDR3 region is CASSSGQGRDGYTF. The DNA of the CDR3 is TGTGCCAGCAGCTCAGGACAGGGCAGGGATGGCTACACCTTC.

The chain combines TRBV29-1 with TRBJ2-4; TRBD2 might be the D (7 bases). CDR3 size: 16 residues. Germline values: CDR1 SQVTM, CDR2 ANQGSEA. Trimming shortened V by 4 bases and J by 1 base, and 17 bases separated the two germline ends. The CDR3 here is CSVGFGGREAKNIQYF. The CDR3 DNA is TGCAGCGTTGGGTTCGGGGGGCGCGAGGCCAAAAACATTCAGTACTTC. The whole variable domain, filled in from reference TRBV29-1 and TRBJ2-4, reads SAVISQKPSRDICQRGTSLTIQCQVDSQVTMMFWYRQQPGQSLTLIATANQGSEATYESGFVIDKFPISRPNLTFSTLTVSNMSPEDSSIYLCSVGFGGREAKNIQYFGAGTRLSVL.

V is TRBV7-6 and J is TRBJ2-2; D gene unclear. V was clipped by 1 base and J by 4 bases, with 7 bases between them. The length of the CDR3 is 14 residues. The germline V gene encodes CDR1 SGHVS and CDR2 FNYEAQ. Written as DNA, the CDR3 is TGTGCCAGCAGCTTAGATCAGGCCACCGGGGAGCTGTTTTTT. This translates into CASSLDQATGELFF.

CDR3 protein: CASRGTPAGYEQYF. The DNA for the CDR3 is TGCGCCAGCAGGGGGACGCCCGCGGGCTACGAGCAGTACTTC. The V call is TRBV5-1, the J call TRBJ2-7; D may match TRBD1 or TRBD2 (5 bases each). The CDR3 totals 14 residues. V lost 5 bases to trimming and J lost 3 bases, with 15 bases between them. CDR1 SGHRS and CDR2 YFSETQ come from the germline V gene.

The chain combines TRBV25-1 with TRBJ2-7; D unclear. This CDR3 region has 10 residues. V lost 6 bases, J lost 6 bases, and 6 bases lay in between. CDR1 and CDR2 from the germline V gene are MGHDK and SYGVNS. The CDR3 here is CASRGSEQYF. The CDR3 coding sequence is TGTGCCAGCAGGGGGTCCGAGCAGTACTTC.

The table lists this clone with a count of one. Here the CDR3 DNA reads TGTGCCAGCAGCCCAACGCACAATCAGCCCCAGCATTTT. This translates into CASSPTHNQPQHF. The chain uses TRBV11-2 and TRBJ1-5; D remains ambiguous. The V gene lost 5 bases and the J gene lost 3 bases, with 8 bases spanning the gap. CDR1 and CDR2 (germline): SGHAT, FQNNGV. The CDR3 is 13 residues long.

The chain uses TRBV9 and TRBJ1-2; D call uncertain. Germline assignment: CDR1 SGDLS and CDR2 YYNGEE. CDR3 size: 13 residues. Trimming took off 2 bases at V and 5 bases at J, with 10 bases between the two ends. The CDR3 region is CASSVEGIYGYTF. For the CDR3, the DNA is TGTGCCAGCAGCGTCGAGGGTATTTATGGCTACACCTTC.

V usage is TRBV28 and J usage is TRBJ1-5; D is perhaps TRBD1 (5 bases). The CDR3 covers 17 residues. V was cut by 2 bases and J by 2 bases, with 16 bases left in between. Germline V gene sequence: CDR1 MDHEN, CDR2 SYDVKM. The CDR3 is CASSLAAGLGGNQPQHF. The DNA of the CDR3 is TGTGCCAGCAGTTTAGCAGCCGGGTTAGGGGGCAATCAGCCCCAGCATTTT.

The chain employs TRBV6-6 and TRBJ2-7, with 7 bases aligning to TRBD2. The ends lost 5 bases at V and 2 bases at J; junction bases unmatched: 3. Germline V CDR1 and CDR2: MNHNY, SVGAGI (reference sequence). CDR3 length: 13 residues. CDR3 in DNA: TGTGCCAGCAGTGGTGGGAGGGCCTACGAGCAGTACTTC. Translated, it gives CASSGGRAYEQYF.

This clone was recorded only once. The chain links TRBV6-5 to TRBJ1-2, with 9 bases lining up with TRBD1. V lost 0 bases to trimming and J lost 4 bases; unmatched junction nucleotides: 0. The CDR3 sequence is 14 residues long. The V gene's germline CDR1 is MNHEY and CDR2 SVGAGI. The DNA for the CDR3 is TGTGCCAGCAGTTACTCGGACAGGGGCTATGGCTACACCTTC. It translates to CASSYSDRGYGYTF.

The chain combines TRBV2 with TRBJ1-3, with unresolved D. Trimming stripped 4 bases from V and 0 bases from J, with 10 bases between. The CDR3 is 15 amino acids. The germline V gene has CDR1 SNHLY and CDR2 FYNNEI. CDR3 sequence reads: CASSVSTSSGNTIYF. DNA for the CDR3: TGTGCCAGCAGTGTGTCCACGAGCTCTGGAAACACCATATATTTT.

The rearrangement joins TRBV6-5 to TRBJ2-1, with TRBD1 as a possible D gene (6 bases). V lost 0 bases and J lost 7, with 13 bases in between. Per germline, CDR1 MNHEY and CDR2 SVGAGI. CDR3 length: 15 residues. Here the CDR3 DNA reads TGTGCCAGCAGTTACTCCGGGGCAGGGGAAAATGAGCAGTTCTTC. This codes for CASSYSGAGENEQFF.

V and J are TRBV30 and TRBJ1-5; D ambiguous. From germline, CDR1 is GTSNPN and CDR2 SVGIG (reference sequence). There are 13 residues in the CDR3. V was clipped by 1 base and J by 1 base, with 5 bases between them. CDR3 amino acids: CAWSEDSNQPQHF. The CDR3 nucleotides are TGTGCCTGGAGTGAAGACAGCAATCAGCCCCAGCATTTT.

The chain uses TRBV28 and TRBJ1-1; a weak D match, TRBD1 (5 bases). The CDR3 sequence is 15 residues long. Per the germline V gene, CDR1 is MDHEN and CDR2 is SYDVKM. Trimming took off 6 bases at V and 5 bases at J, with 19 bases between the two ends. The CDR3 DNA follows: TGTGCCAGCAGGAGGGGAGGGGAGCTAGAGACTGAAGCTTTCTTT. It translates to CASRRGGELETEAFF.

To note about this clone: Germline and junction disagree at one end, which may indicate a read error. J is TRBJ2-2 and V is TRBV7-7; 11 bases fit TRBD2. From germline, CDR1 is SSHAT and CDR2 FNYEAQ (reference sequence). This CDR3 is built from 16 residues. This chain's CDR3 is CASSPGLAGRTGELFF. The CDR3 DNA reads TGTGCTAGCAGCCCAGGACTAGCGGGCCGCACCGGGGAGCTGTTTTTT.

The chain employs TRBV11-1 and TRBJ1-1; 9 bases fit TRBD1. This CDR3 contains 15 residues. The trim removed 1 base at V and 0 bases at J, leaving 0 bases unmatched. The germline CDR1 and CDR2 sequences are SGHAT and FQDESV (reference sequence). Here the CDR3 DNA reads TGTGCCAGCAGCTTAGACAGGGGGCTGAACACTGAAGCTTTCTTT. Protein sequence: CASSLDRGLNTEAFF.

The chain joins TRBV18 to TRBJ2-5, with D hard to call. There are 11 residues in the CDR3. V lost 6 bases and J 4 bases, leaving 6 bases between the germline ends. Germline CDR1 KGHSH, CDR2 LQKENI. CDR3 amino acids: CASSPGETQYF. The CDR3 DNA sequence: TGTGCCAGCTCTCCCGGAGAGACCCAGTACTTC.

The rearrangement uses TRBV30 and TRBJ2-7; 10 nucleotides agree with TRBD1. CDR3 length equals 14 residues. V gave up 1 base and J gave up 5 bases; unmatched junction bases: 5. Per germline, CDR1 GTSNPN and CDR2 SVGIG (reference sequence). The CDR3 reads CAWSGGQGYHEQYF. As DNA, the CDR3 is TGTGCCTGGAGTGGGGGACAGGGGTACCACGAGCAGTACTTC.

This rearrangement joins TRBV4-3 to TRBJ1-2; unclear D gene. Germline V gives CDR1 LGHNA, CDR2 YSLEER. V lost 0 bases, J lost 7 bases, and 12 bases lay in between. This CDR3 is 14 amino acids long. DNA of the CDR3: TGCGCCAGCAGCCAAGAGTCCTTTGTCGGTGGCTACACCTTC. Residues: CASSQESFVGGYTF.

The chain joins TRBV11-3 to TRBJ2-5; 9 positions agree with TRBD1. This CDR3 has 13 amino acids. Germline CDR1 SGHNT, CDR2 YENEEA. The V segment lost 6 bases and the J segment 4 bases; nucleotides outside the gene matches: 3. CDR3 DNA: TGTGCCAGCAGTCTACAGGGGGCAGAGACCCAGTACTTC. It specifies CASSLQGAETQYF.

The chain employs TRBV9 and TRBJ1-3; the D gene is possibly TRBD1 (6 bases). Trimming took off 3 bases at V and 0 bases at J, with 7 bases between the two ends. The CDR3 length is 14 residues. The germline V gene encodes CDR1 SGDLS and CDR2 YYNGEE. Here the CDR3 DNA reads TGTGCCAGCAGCGGAGGGGGCTCTGGAAACACCATATATTTT. Amino acid sequence: CASSGGGSGNTIYF.

The rearrangement links TRBV6-2 or TRBV6-3 to TRBJ2-3; the match to TRBD2 covers 7 bases. The CDR3 extends over 15 amino acids. Germline CDR1 is MNHEY and CDR2 is SVGEGT. V shed 0 bases and J 1 base; nucleotides not matched to a gene: 1. CDR3 sequence: CASSYSTSGTDTQYF. The CDR3 DNA reads as TGTGCCAGCAGTTACTCTACTAGCGGCACAGATACGCAGTATTTT.

V and J are TRBV15 and TRBJ1-2, with 7 bases that match TRBD1. In germline, CDR1 is LNHNV, CDR2 YYDKDF (reference sequence). J was trimmed by 12 bases and V by 0 bases; bases with no gene match: 13. This CDR3 comprises 15 residues. The CDR3 is CATSRDVNGQVYNTF. In nucleotides, the CDR3 is TGTGCCACCAGCAGAGATGTGAATGGACAGGTCTATAACACCTTC.